A single TCR beta chain is shown here with its context. The sample originates from a study of CD8 T cells in Susac syndrome. Study at large: Treatment at blood withdrawal was none, corticosteroids, or intravenous immunoglobulin alone in Susac syndrome patients.

Negative isolation was used for CD8+ and CD4+ T cells, and FACS enrichment was applied to TEMRA cells. RNA, at roughly 0.45 to 1 ug, was reverse transcribed with random hexamers. The authors amplified TCR beta CDR3 across 54 Vbeta and 13 Jbeta using immunoSEQ multiplex PCR. A single record per CDR3 protein comes from TCRdb applying MiXCR to the immunoSEQ multiplex PCR reads. This sample has 130,000 or so distinct CDR3 sequences, with roughly 95% found just once. Sequenced sample: CD4+ T cells from PBMCs. This clonotype was sampled from a human donor with Susac syndrome.

The CDR3 DNA reads as TGTGCCAGCAGCCCTGGGGATCGCACTGAAGCTTTCTTT. It encodes CASSPGDRTEAFF. The rearrangement links TRBV11-3 to TRBJ1-1; no clear D. CDR3 size: 13 residues. Germline V gene lookup returns CDR1 SGHNT and CDR2 YENEEA. With 5 bases removed from V and 4 bases from J, the gap between germline ends came to 11 bases.